This is a list of T cell receptor beta chains from one sample in a study of T-cell memory formation after mild COVID-19. TCRdb re-called the 5' RACE reads with MiXCR, one entry per CDR3 protein. The table includes around 300,000 distinct CDR3 sequences, around 15% detected once. The material sequenced was PBMCs or a T cell subset sorted from them (not recorded which). These receptors all come from a man younger than 35 who had mild COVID-19 (a few samples of this study predate the infection). Cell type and time point are not known. Each CDR3 is given with its conserved first and last residue.

v_gene,len,CDR3aa
TRBV20-1,13,CSARLAGLQTQYF
TRBV27,13,CASPPRVNSPLHF
TRBV7-9,17,CASSLASRSVGKNIQYF
TRBV4-1,15,CASSRVGTWNTEAFF
TRBV7-7,14,CASSSRVDTGELFF
TRBV5-5,16,CASSLAPQGLYNEQFF
TRBV2,16,CASSLQWVAGGPAQYF
TRBV20-1,15,CSARVGTSGPGEQFF
TRBV12-3/TRBV12-4,13,CASSFSNAKTQYF
TRBV19,14,CASRTLRNNQPQHF
TRBV20-1,16,CSARDRKDGGTYGYTF
TRBV3-1,14,CASSQGGDQQPQHF
TRBV20-1,15,CSARNAGTGVSGLFF
TRBV6-6,12,CASRESNTEAFF
TRBV12-3/TRBV12-4,14,CASSPGQGKTEAFF
TRBV5-1,13,CASTTVGQETQYF
TRBV25-1,18,CASNGPDRGLSNNSPLHF
TRBV20-1,11,CSARGVYEQYF
TRBV7-9,14,CASSLEGTNTKAFF
TRBV5-6,14,CASSLVQAGAEAFF
TRBV7-9,19,CASSFLFRGSGTDNSPLHF